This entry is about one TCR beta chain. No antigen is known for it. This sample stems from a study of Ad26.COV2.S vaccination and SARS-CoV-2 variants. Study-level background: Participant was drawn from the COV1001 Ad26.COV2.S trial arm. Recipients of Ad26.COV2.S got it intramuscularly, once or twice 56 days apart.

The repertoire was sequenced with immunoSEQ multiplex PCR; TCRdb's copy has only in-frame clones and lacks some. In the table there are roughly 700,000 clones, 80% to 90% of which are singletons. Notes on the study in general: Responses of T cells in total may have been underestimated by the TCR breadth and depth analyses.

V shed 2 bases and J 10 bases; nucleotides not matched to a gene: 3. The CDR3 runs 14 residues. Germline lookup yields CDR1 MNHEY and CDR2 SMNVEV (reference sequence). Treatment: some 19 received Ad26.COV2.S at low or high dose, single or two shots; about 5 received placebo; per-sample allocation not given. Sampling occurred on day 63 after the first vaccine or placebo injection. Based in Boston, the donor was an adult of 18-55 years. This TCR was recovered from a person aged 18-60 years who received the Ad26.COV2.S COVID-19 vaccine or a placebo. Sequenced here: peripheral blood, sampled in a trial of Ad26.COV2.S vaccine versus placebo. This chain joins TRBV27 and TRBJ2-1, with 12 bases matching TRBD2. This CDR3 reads CASSLRLAGGEQFF. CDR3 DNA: TGTGCCAGCAGTTTAAGGCTAGCGGGAGGGGAGCAGTTCTTC.